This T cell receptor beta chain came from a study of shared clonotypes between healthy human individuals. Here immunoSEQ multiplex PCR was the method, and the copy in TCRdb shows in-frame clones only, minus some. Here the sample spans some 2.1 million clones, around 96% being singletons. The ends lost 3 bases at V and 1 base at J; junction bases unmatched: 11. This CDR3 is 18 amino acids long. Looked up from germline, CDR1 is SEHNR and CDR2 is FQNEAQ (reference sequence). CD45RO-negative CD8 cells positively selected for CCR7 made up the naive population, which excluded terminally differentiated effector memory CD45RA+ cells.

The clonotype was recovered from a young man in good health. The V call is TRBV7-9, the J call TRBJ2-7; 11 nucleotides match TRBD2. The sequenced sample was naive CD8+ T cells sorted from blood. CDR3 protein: CASSFAIPGLAVSYEQYF. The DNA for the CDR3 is TGTGCCAGCAGCTTTGCGATCCCGGGACTAGCGGTTTCCTACGAGCAGTACTTC. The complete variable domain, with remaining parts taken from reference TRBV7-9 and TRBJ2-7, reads DTGVSQNPRHKITKRGQNVTFRCDPISEHNRLYWYRQTLGQGPEFLTYFQNEAQLEKSRLLSDRFSAERPKGSFSTLEIQRTEQGDSAMYLCASSFAIPGLAVSYEQYFGPGTRLTVT.